This T cell receptor beta chain was found in a study of Ad26.COV2.S vaccination and SARS-CoV-2 variants. Study-wide findings and caveats: Assessments of TCR breadth and depth may have underestimated the total T cell responses.

Sequenced by immunoSEQ multiplex PCR; TCRdb stores in-frame clones only, minus some. The table has 400,000 to 450,000 clones, 80% to 95% seen once. Treatment defined: around 19 received Ad26.COV2.S at low or high dose, single or two shots; roughly five received placebo; per-sample allocation not given. Samples came from day 63 after the first vaccine or placebo injection. Whoever gave the sample was an adult aged 18-55 years in Boston. The CDR3 has 15 residues. The V gene lost 4 bases and the J gene lost 4 bases, with 16 bases spanning the gap. CDR1 SEHNR and CDR2 FQNEAQ come from the germline V gene (reference sequence). Details on this clone: Its matching antigen is unknown.

This material consisted of peripheral blood, taken in a trial of Ad26.COV2.S vaccine versus placebo. This sequence was found in a person aged 18 to 59 who received the Ad26.COV2.S COVID-19 vaccine or a placebo. The chain joins TRBV7-9 to TRBJ2-5, with a tentative D call TRBD2 (5 bases). CDR3 coding DNA: TGTGCCAGCAGCTCGCTAGGACTCGAGGGAGAGACCCAGTACTTC. It codes for CASSSLGLEGETQYF. Based on the CDR3 plus reference TRBV7-9 and TRBJ2-5, the full variable domain is DTGVSQNPRHKITKRGQNVTFRCDPISEHNRLYWYRQTLGQGPEFLTYFQNEAQLEKSRLLSDRFSAERPKGSFSTLEIQRTEQGDSAMYLCASSSLGLEGETQYFGPGTRLLVL.